This TCR beta chain was documented in a study of blood T cell repertoires in COVID-19. About the research overall: The United States, Italy and Spain supplied acute and convalescent COVID-19 samples.

This CDR3 region has 15 residues. Germline loops: CDR1 MGHRA, CDR2 YSYEKL. V dropped 6 bases and J dropped 3; count of bases not matched to a gene: 6. In the study's own analysis: The assay estimated nucleated cells by amplifying reference gene primers. TCRdb's table, derived via immunoSEQ multiplex PCR, lists solely in-frame clones and lacks some. That table furnishes V, J and clone size, whereas the DNA furnished D and trimming. The sample lists 95,000 to 150,000 clones, around 77% occurring once. The material sequenced was peripheral blood. The V gene is TRBV4-1, the J gene TRBJ2-5, with 11 positions matching TRBD2. This receptor was identified in a human donor in a cohort sampled during active COVID-19. In DNA form, the CDR3 reads TGCGCCAGCAGGGCTTTTAGCGGGAGGGAAGAGACCCAGTACTTC. It is translated as CASRAFSGREETQYF.